Following are 14 T cell receptor beta chains from one sample sequenced in a study of T cells after posttransplantation cyclophosphamide. Profiling relied on immunoSEQ multiplex PCR, and the TCRdb table lists in-frame clones only, not all of them. The repertoire holds about 21,000 clones, with 75% to 90% as singletons. Control samples came 1 year after myeloablative marrow transplants with methotrexate plus calcineurin inhibitor. Sequences were derived from PBMCs, sampled around 390 days after allogeneic stem cell transplant with calcineurin inhibitor and methotrexate. The receptor set was obtained from a female patient in her 30s who received an allogeneic stem cell transplant from an unrelated donor, was CMV-positive, and had acute and chronic GVHD. Among the T cells, some may be from the graft donor.

The chain couples TRBV7-8 to TRBJ1-2; 8 positions match TRBD1. Germline CDR1 is SGHVS and CDR2 is FQNEAQ. V shed 2 bases, J shed 4 bases, and the junction held 3 bases outside the gene matches. The CDR3 runs to 14 residues. CDR3: CASSLSGGAYGYTF. CDR3 nucleotides: TGTGCCAGCAGCTTATCAGGGGGCGCCTATGGCTACACCTTC. Full variable domain (outside the CDR3, taken from reference TRBV7-8 and TRBJ1-2): GAGVSQSPRYKVAKRGQDVALRCDPISGHVSLFWYQQALGQGPEFLTYFQNEAQLDKSGLPSDRFFAERPEGSVSTLKIQRTQQEDSAVYLCASSLSGGAYGYTFGSGTRLTVV.

J is TRBJ2-1 and V is TRBV5-1; 10 nucleotides line up with TRBD2. CDR1 is SGHRS and CDR2 is YFSETQ in the germline V gene. J lost 4 bases, V lost 0 bases, and 10 bases had no gene match. This CDR3 has 18 residues. The CDR3 DNA reads TGCGCCAGCAGCTTGGGTACGCTAGCGGGAGAGAAATACAATGAGCAGTTCTTC. Translating gives CASSLGTLAGEKYNEQFF.

The J gene is TRBJ2-7, the V gene TRBV6-1, with 7 nucleotides matching TRBD2. Trimming removed 8 bases from V and 2 bases from J; junction bases left unmatched: 0. Germline CDR1 is MNHNS and CDR2 is SASEGT. This CDR3 contains 11 residues. CDR3 sequence reads: CASGLAYEQYF. CDR3 DNA: TGTGCCAGCGGACTAGCCTACGAGCAGTACTTC.

This chain uses TRBV5-4 with TRBJ2-5, with 7 bases aligning to TRBD2. The CDR3 has 14 residues. CDR1 is SGHNT, CDR2 YYREEE, per germline (reference sequence). With 1 base clipped from V and 5 bases from J, the junction kept 5 bases outside the gene matches. The CDR3 sequence is CASSLRLAGETQYF. The CDR3 coding sequence is TGTGCCAGCAGCTTGAGACTAGCCGGGGAGACCCAGTACTTC. The variable domain in full, with the rest retrieved from reference TRBV5-4 and TRBJ2-5, is ETGVTQSPTHLIKTRGQQVTLRCSSQSGHNTVSWYQQALGQGPQFIFQYYREEENGRGNFPPRFSGLQFPNYSSELNVNALELDDSALYLCASSLRLAGETQYFGPGTRLLVL.

The V and J genes are TRBV5-1 and TRBJ2-3, with TRBD2 matching over 8 bases. CDR3 length equals 15 residues. In germline, CDR1 is SGHRS, CDR2 YFSETQ. The V and J ends lost 6 bases and 4 bases, in that order; junction bases with no gene match: 10. The CDR3 loop reads CASTWGAGGPDTQYF. DNA for the CDR3: TGCGCCAGCACCTGGGGGGCGGGAGGACCAGATACGCAGTATTTT.

The CDR3 DNA is TGTGCCAGTAGTAGCGGTGCCGGGAATAGCGGGATTCCGCAGTATTTT. Translating it yields CASSSGAGNSGIPQYF. The chain recombines TRBV19 with TRBJ2-3; 8 bases are shared with TRBD2. The J segment lost 10 bases and the V segment lost 4 bases, leaving 16 bases of the junction unmatched. CDR1 is LNHDA and CDR2 is SQIVND in the germline V gene (reference sequence). CDR3 length equals 16 residues.

This sequence joins TRBV27 and TRBJ2-1; tentatively, D is TRBD1 (5 bases). This CDR3 is 13 amino acids long. V was trimmed by 7 bases and J by 5 bases, leaving 12 bases between them. Germline CDR1 MNHEY, CDR2 SMNVEV (reference sequence). DNA for the CDR3: TGTGCCAGCACCCTCCAGGGTGACAATGAGCAGTTCTTC. The encoded protein is CASTLQGDNEQFF.

This clone turned up a few times. The chain combines TRBV6-5 with TRBJ1-4; possibly TRBD1 for D (5 bases). Between the trimmed V and J ends, which lost 5 bases and 6 bases, there was a span of 10 bases. The CDR3 covers 13 residues. In germline, CDR1 is MNHEY, CDR2 SVGAGI. The CDR3 region has the DNA TGTGCCAGCAGTCCCCGGGACTATGAAAAACTGTTTTTT. It encodes CASSPRDYEKLFF.

The V gene is TRBV30, the J gene TRBJ1-2; weak D call: TRBD1 (6 bases). There are 12 residues in the CDR3. Per the germline V gene, CDR1 is GTSNPN and CDR2 is SVGIG (reference sequence). Between the trimmed V and J ends, which lost 4 bases and 8 bases, there was a span of 14 bases. CDR3 DNA sequence: TGTGCCTGGACCCTGGACAGTGGAGGCTACACCTTC. It encodes CAWTLDSGGYTF.

The CDR3 sequence is CASSLDRGGYGYTF. The CDR3 DNA follows: TGTGCCAGCAGCTTGGACAGGGGGGGCTATGGCTACACCTTC. The V and J genes are TRBV13 and TRBJ1-2, with 10 bases fitting TRBD1. Germline V CDR1 and CDR2: PRHDT, FYEKMQ (reference sequence). The CDR3 loop spans 14 amino acids. V trimming: 3 bases; J trimming: 4 bases; junction bases outside the gene matches: 2.

This rearrangement joins TRBV7-9 to TRBJ2-1; possibly TRBD1 for D (6 bases). The V and J ends lost 3 bases and 3 bases respectively, with 12 bases between them. CDR3 length: 15 residues. From germline, CDR1 is SEHNR and CDR2 FQNEAQ (reference sequence). CDR3 sequence reads: CASSFLRDIYNEQFF. The CDR3 DNA follows: TGTGCCAGCAGCTTCCTCCGGGACATCTACAATGAGCAGTTCTTC.

This chain uses TRBV7-6 with TRBJ2-3, with 9 positions matching TRBD2. J was trimmed by 5 bases and V by 1 base; bases with no gene match: 13. CDR1 is SGHVS, CDR2 FNYEAQ, per germline. CDR3 length: 18 residues. CDR3 protein: CASSLGAGVAGAVDTQYF. In nucleotides, the CDR3 is TGTGCCAGCAGCTTAGGGGCAGGGGTAGCGGGAGCCGTAGATACGCAGTATTTT.

The J gene is TRBJ2-5, the V gene TRBV5-6; no firm D call. The length of the CDR3 is 12 residues. The germline V gene encodes CDR1 SGHDT and CDR2 YYEEEE. The V and J ends lost 6 bases and 5 bases respectively, with 11 bases between them. This CDR3 reads CASIGPGETQYF. The CDR3 DNA reads TGTGCCAGCATCGGCCCCGGGGAGACCCAGTACTTC.

The genes are TRBV5-1 and TRBJ1-1; D is perhaps TRBD1 (6 bases). In germline, CDR1 is SGHRS, CDR2 YFSETQ. V lost 2 bases and J 7 bases, leaving 12 bases between the germline ends. This CDR3 is 13 amino acids long. This chain's CDR3 is CASSFEGGGEAFF. Written as DNA, the CDR3 is TGCGCCAGCAGCTTTGAGGGGGGGGGTGAAGCTTTCTTT.